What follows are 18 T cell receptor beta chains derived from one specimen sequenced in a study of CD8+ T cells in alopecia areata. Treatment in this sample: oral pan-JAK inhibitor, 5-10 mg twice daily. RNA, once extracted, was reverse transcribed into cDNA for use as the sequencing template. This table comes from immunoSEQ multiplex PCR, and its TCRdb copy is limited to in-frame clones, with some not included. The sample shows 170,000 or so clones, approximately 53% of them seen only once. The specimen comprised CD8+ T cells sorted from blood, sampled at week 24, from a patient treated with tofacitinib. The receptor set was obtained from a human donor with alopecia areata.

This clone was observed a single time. CDR3 nucleotide sequence: TGTGCCAGCAGTTCCGAGGGCTGGAATTCACCCCTCCACTTT. Translating gives CASSSEGWNSPLHF. This chain joins TRBV25-1 and TRBJ1-6; no clear D gene. This CDR3 has 14 amino acids. The V end lost 5 bases, the J end lost 7 bases, and 12 bases lay between the germline ends. Germline V gene lookup returns CDR1 MGHDK and CDR2 SYGVNS.

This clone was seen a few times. The CDR3 sequence: CSVQLAGFADTQYF. The CDR3 DNA reads as TGCAGCGTCCAACTAGCGGGGTTCGCAGATACGCAGTATTTT. The chain has TRBV29-1 and TRBJ2-3, with TRBD2 matching over 10 bases. The CDR3 is 14 amino acids. Unmatched junction bases numbered 7, after V lost 6 bases and J lost 4 bases. The germline CDR1 and CDR2 sequences are SQVTM and ANQGSEA.

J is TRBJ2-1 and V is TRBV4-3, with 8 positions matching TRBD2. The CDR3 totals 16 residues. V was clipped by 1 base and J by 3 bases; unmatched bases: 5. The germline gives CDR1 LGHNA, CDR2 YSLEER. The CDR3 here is CASSQGPGGLYNEQFF. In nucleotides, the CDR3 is TGCGCCAGCAGCCAAGGTCCGGGGGGGCTCTACAATGAGCAGTTCTTC.

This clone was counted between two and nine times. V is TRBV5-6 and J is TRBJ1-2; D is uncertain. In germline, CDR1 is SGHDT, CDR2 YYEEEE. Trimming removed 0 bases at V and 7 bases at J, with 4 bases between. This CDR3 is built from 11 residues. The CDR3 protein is CASSLGAGYTF. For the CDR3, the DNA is TGTGCCAGCAGCTTGGGGGCTGGCTACACCTTC.

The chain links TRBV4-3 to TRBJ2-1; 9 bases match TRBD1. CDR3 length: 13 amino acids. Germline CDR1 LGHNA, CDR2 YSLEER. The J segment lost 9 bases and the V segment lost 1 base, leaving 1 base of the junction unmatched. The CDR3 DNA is TGCGCCAGCAGCCAAGGGACAGGGGCTGAGCAGTTCTTC. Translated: CASSQGTGAEQFF.

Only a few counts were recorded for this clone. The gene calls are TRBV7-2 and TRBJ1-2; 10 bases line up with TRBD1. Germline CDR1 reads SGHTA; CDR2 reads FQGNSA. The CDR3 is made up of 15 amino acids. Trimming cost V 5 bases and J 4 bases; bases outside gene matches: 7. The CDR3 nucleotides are TGTGCCAGCAGCCTCGGGACAGGGGTAGTCTATGGCTACACCTTC. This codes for CASSLGTGVVYGYTF.

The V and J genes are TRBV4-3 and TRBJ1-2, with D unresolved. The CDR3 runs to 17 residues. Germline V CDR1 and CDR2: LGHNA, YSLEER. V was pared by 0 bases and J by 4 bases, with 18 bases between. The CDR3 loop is CASSQEVSAALIYGYTF. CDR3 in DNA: TGCGCCAGCAGCCAAGAGGTGTCAGCGGCCCTTATCTATGGCTACACCTTC.

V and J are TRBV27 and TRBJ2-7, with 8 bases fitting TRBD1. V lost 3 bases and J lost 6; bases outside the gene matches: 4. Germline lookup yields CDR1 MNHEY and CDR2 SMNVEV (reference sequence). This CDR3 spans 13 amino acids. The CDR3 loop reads CASSLTGVGEQYF. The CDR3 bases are TGTGCCAGCAGTTTGACAGGGGTAGGCGAGCAGTACTTC.

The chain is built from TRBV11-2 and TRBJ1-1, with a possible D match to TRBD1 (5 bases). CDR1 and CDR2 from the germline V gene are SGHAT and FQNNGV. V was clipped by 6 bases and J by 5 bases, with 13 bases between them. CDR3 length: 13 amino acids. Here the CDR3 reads CASRTGRGTEAFF. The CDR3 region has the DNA TGTGCCAGCAGAACTGGACGGGGGACTGAAGCTTTCTTT.

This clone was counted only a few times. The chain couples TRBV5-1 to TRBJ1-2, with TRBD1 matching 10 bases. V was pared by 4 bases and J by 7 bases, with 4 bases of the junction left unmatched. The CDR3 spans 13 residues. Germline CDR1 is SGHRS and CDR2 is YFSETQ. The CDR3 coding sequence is TGCGCCAGCAGCCCGGGGACAGGGGTTGGCTACACCTTC. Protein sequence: CASSPGTGVGYTF.

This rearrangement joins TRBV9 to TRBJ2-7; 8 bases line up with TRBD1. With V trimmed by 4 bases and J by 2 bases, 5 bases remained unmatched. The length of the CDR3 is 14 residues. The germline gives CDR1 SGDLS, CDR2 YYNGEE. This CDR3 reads CASSPGTGAYEQYF. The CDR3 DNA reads TGTGCCAGCAGCCCAGGGACAGGTGCCTACGAGCAGTACTTC.

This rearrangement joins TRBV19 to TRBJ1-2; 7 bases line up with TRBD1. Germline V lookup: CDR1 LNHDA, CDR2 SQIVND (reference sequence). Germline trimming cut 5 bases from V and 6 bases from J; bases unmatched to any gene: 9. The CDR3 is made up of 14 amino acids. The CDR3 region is CASSGITGADGYTF. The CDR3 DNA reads TGTGCCAGTAGTGGAATAACAGGGGCGGATGGCTACACCTTC.

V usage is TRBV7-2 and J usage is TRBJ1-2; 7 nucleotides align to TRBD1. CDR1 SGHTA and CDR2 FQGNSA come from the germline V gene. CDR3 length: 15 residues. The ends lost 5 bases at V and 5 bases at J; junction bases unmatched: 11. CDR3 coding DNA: TGTGCCAGCAGCCCAGATTCGCCAGGGGGGTATGGCTACACCTTC. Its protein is CASSPDSPGGYGYTF.

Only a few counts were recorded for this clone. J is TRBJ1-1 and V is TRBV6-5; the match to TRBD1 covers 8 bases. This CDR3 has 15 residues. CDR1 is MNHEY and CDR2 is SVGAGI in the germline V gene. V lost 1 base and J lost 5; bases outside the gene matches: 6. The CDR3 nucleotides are TGTGCCAGCAGTTACTTACAGGGGGGGACGACTGAAGCTTTCTTT. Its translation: CASSYLQGGTTEAFF.

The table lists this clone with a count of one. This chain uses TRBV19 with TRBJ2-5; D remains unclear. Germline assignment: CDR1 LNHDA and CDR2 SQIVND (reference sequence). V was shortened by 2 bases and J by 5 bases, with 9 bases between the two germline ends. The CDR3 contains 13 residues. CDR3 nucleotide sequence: TGTGCCAGTAGTATATTGGGATTTGAGACCCAGTACTTC. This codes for CASSILGFETQYF.

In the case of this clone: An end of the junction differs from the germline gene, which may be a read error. The CDR3: CASSLGTGERFF. The CDR3 DNA reads as TGTGCCAGCAGCTTAGGAACCGGTGAGCGGTTCTTC. The chain is built from TRBV13 and TRBJ2-1; D unclear. CDR1 is PRHDT, CDR2 FYEKMQ, per germline (reference sequence). The CDR3 length is 12 residues.

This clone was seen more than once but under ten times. The CDR3 nucleotides read TGCAGCGTTGTAACCGGGGGGGAGACCCAGTACTTC. Its protein is CSVVTGGETQYF. The chain combines TRBV29-1 with TRBJ2-5; 7 positions match TRBD2. CDR3 size: 12 residues. The ends lost 4 bases at V and 5 bases at J; junction bases unmatched: 4. The germline V gene encodes CDR1 SQVTM and CDR2 ANQGSEA.

CDR3: CASSRTAGNYGYTF. The CDR3 DNA sequence: TGTGCCAGCAGCCGGACAGCGGGGAACTATGGCTACACCTTC. The rearrangement joins TRBV7-9 to TRBJ1-2; possible D gene TRBD1, 6 bases. Germline values: CDR1 SEHNR, CDR2 FQNEAQ (reference sequence). The CDR3 has 14 residues. Trimming removed 5 bases at V and 2 bases at J, with 12 bases between.